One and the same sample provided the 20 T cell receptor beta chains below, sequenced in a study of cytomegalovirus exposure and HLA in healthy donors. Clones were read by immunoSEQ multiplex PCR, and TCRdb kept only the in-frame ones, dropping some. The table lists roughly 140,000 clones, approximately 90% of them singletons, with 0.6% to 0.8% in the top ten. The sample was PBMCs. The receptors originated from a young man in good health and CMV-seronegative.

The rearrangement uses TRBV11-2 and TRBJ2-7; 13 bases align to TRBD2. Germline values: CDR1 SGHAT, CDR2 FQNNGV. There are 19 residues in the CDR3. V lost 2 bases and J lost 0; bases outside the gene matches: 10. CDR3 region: CASSLNPRGLAGNSYEQYV. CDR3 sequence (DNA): TGTGCCAGCAGCTTAAATCCTAGGGGACTAGCGGGAAACTCCTACGAGCAGTACGTC.

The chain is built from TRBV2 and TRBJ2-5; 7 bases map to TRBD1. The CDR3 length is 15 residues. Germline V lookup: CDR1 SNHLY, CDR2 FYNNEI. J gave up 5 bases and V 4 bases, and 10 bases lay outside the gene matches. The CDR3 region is CASSVKGRGTETQYF. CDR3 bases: TGTGCCAGCAGTGTAAAGGGCAGGGGGACGGAGACCCAGTACTTC.

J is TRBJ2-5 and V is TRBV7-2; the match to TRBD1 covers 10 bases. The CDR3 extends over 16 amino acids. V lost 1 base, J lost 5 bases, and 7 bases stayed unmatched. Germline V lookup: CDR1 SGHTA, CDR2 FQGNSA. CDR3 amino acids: CASSLGDRGSGETQYF. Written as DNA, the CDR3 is TGTGCCAGCAGCTTAGGGGACAGGGGATCAGGGGAGACCCAGTACTTC.

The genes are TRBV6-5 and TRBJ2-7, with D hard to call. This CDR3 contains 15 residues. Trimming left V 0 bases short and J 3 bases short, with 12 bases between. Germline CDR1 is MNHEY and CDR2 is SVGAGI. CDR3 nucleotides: TGTGCCAGCAGTTACTCAGCTAGGCTAGGCTACGAGCAGTACTTC. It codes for CASSYSARLGYEQYF.

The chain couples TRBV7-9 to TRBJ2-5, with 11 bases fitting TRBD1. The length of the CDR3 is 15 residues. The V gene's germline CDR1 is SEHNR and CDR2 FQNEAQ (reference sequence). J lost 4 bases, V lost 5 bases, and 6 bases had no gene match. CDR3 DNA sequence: TGTGCCAGCAGCCCAACCGGGACAGGGGGAGAGACCCAGTACTTC. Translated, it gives CASSPTGTGGETQYF.

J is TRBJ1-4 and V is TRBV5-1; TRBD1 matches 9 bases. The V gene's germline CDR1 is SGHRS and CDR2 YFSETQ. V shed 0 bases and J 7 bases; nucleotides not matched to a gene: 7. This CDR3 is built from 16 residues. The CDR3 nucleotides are TGCGCCAGCAGCTTGGGACAGGGGGATAAGGGTGAAAAACTGTTTTTT. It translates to CASSLGQGDKGEKLFF.

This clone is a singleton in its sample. The CDR3 DNA sequence: TGTGCCAGCAGTCCCGGACTAGCGGGAGGGCCTGGCTCCTACAATGAGCAGTTCTTC. This encodes CASSPGLAGGPGSYNEQFF. The chain carries TRBV27 and TRBJ2-1; 15 positions match TRBD2. The CDR3 has 19 residues. Germline V CDR1 and CDR2: MNHEY, SMNVEV (reference sequence). V shed 5 bases, J shed 0 bases, and the junction held 8 bases outside the gene matches.

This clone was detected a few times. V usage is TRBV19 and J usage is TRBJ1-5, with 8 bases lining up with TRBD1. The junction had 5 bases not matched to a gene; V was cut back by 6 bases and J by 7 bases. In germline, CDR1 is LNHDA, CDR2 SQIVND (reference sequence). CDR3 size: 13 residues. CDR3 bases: TGTGCCAGTAGGACGGACAGGGACCAGCCCCAGCATTTT. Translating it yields CASRTDRDQPQHF.

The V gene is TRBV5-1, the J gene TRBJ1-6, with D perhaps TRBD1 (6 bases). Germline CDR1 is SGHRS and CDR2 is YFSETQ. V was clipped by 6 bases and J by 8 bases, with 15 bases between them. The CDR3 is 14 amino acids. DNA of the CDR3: TGCGCCAGCAACGCAGGGGCAGTCGATTCACCCCTCCACTTT. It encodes CASNAGAVDSPLHF.

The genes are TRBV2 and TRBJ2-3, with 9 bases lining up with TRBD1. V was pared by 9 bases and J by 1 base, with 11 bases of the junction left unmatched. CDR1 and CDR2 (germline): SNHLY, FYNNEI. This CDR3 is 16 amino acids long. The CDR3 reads CASRSQGARGTDTQYF. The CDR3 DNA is TGTGCCAGTCGATCACAGGGGGCGAGGGGCACAGATACGCAGTATTTT.

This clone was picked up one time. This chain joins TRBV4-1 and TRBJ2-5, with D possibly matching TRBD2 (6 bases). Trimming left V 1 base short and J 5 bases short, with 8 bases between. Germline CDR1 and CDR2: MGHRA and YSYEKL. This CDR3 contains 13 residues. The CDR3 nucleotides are TGCGCCAGCAGCCAAGTGGAGGGGGAGACCCAGTACTTC. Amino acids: CASSQVEGETQYF.

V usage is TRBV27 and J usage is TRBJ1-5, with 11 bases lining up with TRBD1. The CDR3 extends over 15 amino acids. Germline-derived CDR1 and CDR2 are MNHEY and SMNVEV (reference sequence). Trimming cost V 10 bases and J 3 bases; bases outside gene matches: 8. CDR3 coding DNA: TGTGCCACCAGAAGGACAGGGGGCTTCAATCAGCCCCAGCATTTT. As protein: CATRRTGGFNQPQHF.

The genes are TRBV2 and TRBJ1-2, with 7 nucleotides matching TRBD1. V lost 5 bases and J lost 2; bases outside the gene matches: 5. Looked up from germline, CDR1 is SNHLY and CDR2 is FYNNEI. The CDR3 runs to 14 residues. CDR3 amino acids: CASSPLGQNYGYTF. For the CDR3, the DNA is TGTGCCAGCAGTCCCTTGGGACAGAACTATGGCTACACCTTC.

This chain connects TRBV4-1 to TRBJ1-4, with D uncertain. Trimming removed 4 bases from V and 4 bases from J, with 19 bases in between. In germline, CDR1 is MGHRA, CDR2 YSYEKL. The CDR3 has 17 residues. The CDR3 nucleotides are TGCGCCAGCAGCCCCCAGCGTGCGCAGCTATATAATGAAAAACTGTTTTTT. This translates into CASSPQRAQLYNEKLFF.

CDR3 region: CASKGDSQYNEQFF. CDR3 DNA sequence: TGTGCCAGCAAGGGGGACAGTCAATACAATGAGCAGTTCTTC. The chain has TRBV9 and TRBJ2-1, with 7 bases fitting TRBD1. The CDR3 loop spans 14 amino acids. The V gene's germline CDR1 is SGDLS and CDR2 YYNGEE. V shed 6 bases, J shed 4 bases, and the junction held 7 bases outside the gene matches.

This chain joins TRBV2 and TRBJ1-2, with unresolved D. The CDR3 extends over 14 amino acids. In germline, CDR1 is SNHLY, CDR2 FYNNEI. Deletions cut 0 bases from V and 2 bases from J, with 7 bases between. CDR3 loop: CASSEASRNYGYTF. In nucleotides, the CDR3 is TGTGCCAGCAGTGAAGCGTCCAGAAACTATGGCTACACCTTC.

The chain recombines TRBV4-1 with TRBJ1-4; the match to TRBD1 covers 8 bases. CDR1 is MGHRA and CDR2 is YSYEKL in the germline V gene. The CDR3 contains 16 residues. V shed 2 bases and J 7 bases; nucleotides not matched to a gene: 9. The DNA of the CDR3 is TGCGCCAGCAGCCAACTACAGGGGGGCCGGAGTGAAAAACTGTTTTTT. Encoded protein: CASSQLQGGRSEKLFF.

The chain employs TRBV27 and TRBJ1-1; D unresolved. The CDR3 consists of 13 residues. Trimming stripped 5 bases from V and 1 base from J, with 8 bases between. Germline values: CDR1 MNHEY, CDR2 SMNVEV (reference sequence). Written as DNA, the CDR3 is TGTGCCAGCAGTCCGCCGGGGAACACTGAAGCTTTCTTT. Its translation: CASSPPGNTEAFF.

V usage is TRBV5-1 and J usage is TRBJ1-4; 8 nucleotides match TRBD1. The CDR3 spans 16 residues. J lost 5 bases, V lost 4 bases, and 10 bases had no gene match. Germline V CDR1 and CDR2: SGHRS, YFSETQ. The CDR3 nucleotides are TGCGCCAGCAGCCCTAGGACAGGGCCCAACAATGAAAAACTGTTTTTT. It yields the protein CASSPRTGPNNEKLFF.

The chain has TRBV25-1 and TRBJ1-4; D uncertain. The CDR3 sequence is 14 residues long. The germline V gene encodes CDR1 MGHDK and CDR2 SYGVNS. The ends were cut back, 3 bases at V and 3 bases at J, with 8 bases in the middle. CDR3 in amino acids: CASSEHRSNEKLFF. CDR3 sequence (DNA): TGTGCCAGCAGTGAGCACAGATCTAATGAAAAACTGTTTTTT.